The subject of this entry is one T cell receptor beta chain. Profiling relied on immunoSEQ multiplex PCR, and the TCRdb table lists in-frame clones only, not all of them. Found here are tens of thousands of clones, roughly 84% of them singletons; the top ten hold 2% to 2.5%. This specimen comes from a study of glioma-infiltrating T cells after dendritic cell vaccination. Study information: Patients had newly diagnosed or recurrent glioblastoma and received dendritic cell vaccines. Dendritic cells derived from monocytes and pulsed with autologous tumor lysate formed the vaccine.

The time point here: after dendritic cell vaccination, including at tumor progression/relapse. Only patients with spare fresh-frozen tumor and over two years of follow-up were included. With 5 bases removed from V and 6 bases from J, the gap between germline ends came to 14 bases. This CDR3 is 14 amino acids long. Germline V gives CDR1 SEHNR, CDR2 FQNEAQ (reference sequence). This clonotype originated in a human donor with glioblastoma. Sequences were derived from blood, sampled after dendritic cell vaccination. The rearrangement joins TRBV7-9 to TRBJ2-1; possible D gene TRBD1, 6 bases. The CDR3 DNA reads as TGTGCCAGCAGCCCCAAGGGGGACCCCAATGAGCAGTTCTTC. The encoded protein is CASSPKGDPNEQFF.